This T cell receptor beta chain was sequenced during a study of liver allograft versus peripheral blood T cells. About the research overall: Comparative analysis was performed on T cell receptor repertoires from transplanted livers and from recipients' peripheral blood. Study-level findings and limits: Intragraft T cell receptor repertoires of liver allografts were reportedly distinct from those in peripheral blood.

This clonotype was counted only a few times. Antigen specificity is unknown. TCRdb called the reads again in MiXCR, with one record for every CDR3 protein. Found here are roughly 2,500 distinct CDR3 sequences, about 14% of them singletons; the top ten hold about a quarter. The TCR was taken from a human patient who had a liver transplant. The graft donor may be the source of some T cells.

CDR3 coding DNA: TGTGCCTGGAGTGTCCGGCTAGCGGGGAACGAGCAGTACTTC. It yields the protein CAWSVRLAGNEQYF. This chain links TRBV30 with TRBJ2-7; 9 bases are shared with TRBD2. V lost 0 bases to trimming and J lost 5 bases; unmatched junction nucleotides: 5. This CDR3 has 14 residues. The germline V gene encodes CDR1 GTSNPN and CDR2 SVGIG (reference sequence).